Sequencing of this T cell receptor (beta chain) was carried out in a study of identical twins. Study-level findings and limits: Twin pairs had excess sharing that was weaker in beta out-of-frame sequences. Whereas memory repertoires showed no such difference, abundant cord blood beta clonotypes carried fewer insertions.

This clonotype was seen a handful of times. Antigen unknown. Template switching, a step in the protocol, added a universal primer site, and cDNA carried unique molecular identifiers. TCRdb analysed the 5' RACE reads with MiXCR anew, one entry per CDR3 protein. The sample lists some 660,000 distinct CDR3 sequences, over 8.5% occurring once. The germline CDR1 and CDR2 sequences are SEHNR and FQNEAQ (reference sequence). Between the trimmed V and J ends, which lost 2 bases and 8 bases, there was a span of 12 bases. This CDR3 spans 14 amino acids. These data also featured in a second study, about yellow fever vaccine responses in identical twins.

The TCR sequence derives from a woman aged 18-29 years in good health. J is TRBJ1-4 and V is TRBV7-9; no clear D. The specimen was PBMCs. The CDR3 spells CASSLQWVEEKLFF. The CDR3 nucleotides are TGTGCCAGCAGCTTACAGTGGGTCGAGGAAAAACTGTTTTTT.